This passage covers 30 T cell receptor beta chains from one sample sequenced in a study of blood T cell repertoires in COVID-19. Clones were read by immunoSEQ multiplex PCR, and TCRdb kept only the in-frame ones, dropping some. The sample lists about 130,000 clones; about 85% were seen once. Specimen: peripheral blood. Every receptor here comes from a human donor in a cohort sampled during active COVID-19.

As concerns this clone: Germline and junction disagree at one end, which may indicate a read error. J is TRBJ2-1 and V is TRBV18; 8 bases map to TRBD1. The CDR3 extends over 13 amino acids. Looked up from germline, CDR1 is KGHSH and CDR2 is LQKENI. This CDR3 is CASSPPRGTGALF. The CDR3 DNA sequence: TGTGCCAGCTCACCACCGAGGGGGACAGGTGCACTCTTC.

V and J are TRBV24-1 and TRBJ2-3; 7 nucleotides match TRBD2. V shed 5 bases and J 2 bases; nucleotides not matched to a gene: 3. The CDR3 has 14 residues. Germline values: CDR1 KGHDR, CDR2 SFDVKD. The CDR3 loop reads CATSGLAATDTQYF. CDR3 DNA: TGTGCCACCAGTGGTCTAGCGGCCACAGATACGCAGTATTTT.

CDR3 nucleotides: TGTGCCAGCAGTCTGGGCCGGGGGTCTGGCTACACCTTC. Its protein product is CASSLGRGSGYTF. The chain joins TRBV27 to TRBJ1-2; D might be TRBD1 (5 bases). V lost 5 bases, J lost 7 bases, and 14 bases lay in between. CDR3 length: 13 amino acids. CDR1 is MNHEY and CDR2 is SMNVEV in the germline V gene (reference sequence).

The chain is built from TRBV19 and TRBJ1-1, with a weak D call TRBD1 (6 bases). Germline V CDR1 and CDR2: LNHDA, SQIVND (reference sequence). With 10 bases removed from V and 5 bases from J, the gap between germline ends came to 20 bases. The CDR3 spans 14 residues. The CDR3 DNA is TGTGCCACTAGACAAAGACAGGTACGGACTGAAGCTTTCTTT. Translated: CATRQRQVRTEAFF.

The rearrangement joins TRBV20-1 to TRBJ2-3; no reliable D call. Germline loops: CDR1 DFQATT, CDR2 SNEGSKA (reference sequence). The CDR3 is 11 residues long. V was pared by 1 base and J by 6 bases, with 5 bases between. CDR3 protein: CSARAMDTQYF. The CDR3 region has the DNA TGCAGTGCTAGAGCCATGGATACGCAGTATTTT.

This clone was seen just once. This rearrangement joins TRBV5-1 to TRBJ2-5; 9 positions agree with TRBD1. Losses at the gene ends were 0 bases for V and 5 bases for J; bases not matched to a gene: 5. The CDR3 has 15 amino acids. Germline values: CDR1 SGHRS, CDR2 YFSETQ. CDR3 protein: CASSLETGQGETQYF. The DNA for the CDR3 is TGCGCCAGCAGCTTGGAAACGGGACAGGGTGAGACCCAGTACTTC.

This sequence joins TRBV6-5 and TRBJ2-3, with TRBD1 matching 7 bases. CDR1 is MNHEY and CDR2 is SVGAGI in the germline V gene. This CDR3 has 15 residues. J gave up 0 bases and V 4 bases, and 4 bases lay outside the gene matches. CDR3 region: CASSLTGSSTDTQYF. The DNA of the CDR3 is TGTGCCAGCAGTTTGACAGGGTCTAGCACAGATACGCAGTATTTT.

The CDR3 reads CASSPWAVGADEQYF. As DNA, the CDR3 is TGTGCCAGCAGCCCCTGGGCAGTGGGGGCGGACGAGCAGTACTTC. The genes are TRBV5-5 and TRBJ2-7; possible D gene TRBD1, 6 bases. The CDR3 is 15 residues long. V lost 4 bases to trimming and J lost 5 bases, with 19 bases between them. Germline lookup yields CDR1 SGHKS and CDR2 YYEKEE (reference sequence).

The J gene is TRBJ2-1, the V gene TRBV11-2, with 8 bases identical to TRBD2. Germline V CDR1 and CDR2: SGHAT, FQNNGV. The CDR3 has 16 residues. Trimming cost V 5 bases and J 3 bases; bases outside gene matches: 9. Here the CDR3 DNA reads TGTGCCAGCAGCAGCGTGGAGGCGGGAGGCTACAATGAGCAGTTCTTC. It translates to CASSSVEAGGYNEQFF.

The chain couples TRBV19 to TRBJ1-4, with D possibly matching TRBD1 (5 bases). Looked up from germline, CDR1 is LNHDA and CDR2 is SQIVND (reference sequence). The V end lost 1 base, the J end lost 5 bases, and 11 bases lay between the germline ends. This CDR3 contains 15 residues. For the CDR3, the DNA is TGTGCCAGTAGTATAGGCGACCAGGGCAATGAAAAACTGTTTTTT. Protein sequence: CASSIGDQGNEKLFF.

The chain is built from TRBV29-1 and TRBJ2-1, with D tentatively TRBD2 (6 bases). Germline CDR1 and CDR2: SQVTM and ANQGSEA. The germline V and J ends were trimmed by 5 bases and 13 bases, with 15 bases remaining between them. This CDR3 comprises 11 residues. DNA of the CDR3: TGCAGCGTTATTAACTTGGGACTCCAGTTCTTC. As protein: CSVINLGLQFF.

V and J are TRBV10-3 and TRBJ2-5; D is perhaps TRBD2 (5 bases). Trimming pared 2 bases from V and 2 bases from J, leaving 9 bases between. The CDR3 length is 14 residues. From germline, CDR1 is ENHRY and CDR2 SYGVKD. The CDR3 DNA is TGTGCCATCAGTGAGGGCCCGGGGCAAGAGACCCAGTACTTC. Its translation: CAISEGPGQETQYF.

This clone was seen a few times. This chain uses TRBV6-5 with TRBJ2-3; 8 positions agree with TRBD2. J was trimmed by 5 bases and V by 6 bases; bases with no gene match: 10. Germline V gives CDR1 MNHEY, CDR2 SVGAGI. The CDR3 loop spans 15 amino acids. CDR3 amino acids: CASSLAGTREDTQYF. The CDR3 nucleotides read TGTGCCAGCAGCCTCGCCGGGACTAGGGAAGATACGCAGTATTTT.

The chain joins TRBV5-6 to TRBJ2-3, with 16 nucleotides matching TRBD2. Germline V gives CDR1 SGHDT, CDR2 YYEEEE. The ends lost 5 bases at V and 6 bases at J; junction bases unmatched: 6. The CDR3 runs 16 residues. The CDR3 loop is CASRAGLAGGKDTQYF. CDR3 in DNA: TGTGCCAGCAGGGCGGGACTAGCGGGGGGGAAGGATACGCAGTATTTT.

This clone was found a few times. This chain uses TRBV11-2 with TRBJ1-1, with D hard to call. The CDR3 is 14 amino acids. CDR1 and CDR2 (germline): SGHAT, FQNNGV. V lost 0 bases, J lost 10 bases, and 15 bases lay in between. The CDR3 DNA reads as TGTGCCAGCAGCTTAGATTTTTTGATTCGGGGAGCTTTCTTT. This encodes CASSLDFLIRGAFF. Combining the CDR3 with reference TRBV11-2 and TRBJ1-1 gives the whole variable domain EAGVAQSPRYKIIEKRQSVAFWCNPISGHATLYWYQQILGQGPKLLIQFQNNGVVDDSQLPKDRFSAERLKGVDSTLKIQPAKLEDSAVYLCASSLDFLIRGAFFGQGTRLTVV.

The J gene is TRBJ2-7, the V gene TRBV6-5; 8 bases fit TRBD2. Germline V CDR1 and CDR2: MNHEY, SVGAGI. This CDR3 is built from 14 residues. V lost 6 bases to trimming and J lost 3 bases; unmatched junction nucleotides: 7. The DNA of the CDR3 is TGTGCCAGCAGAGACAGCGGGAGCCGCTACGAGCAGTACGTC. It is translated as CASRDSGSRYEQYV.

The rearrangement joins TRBV11-2 to TRBJ1-3, with a possible D match to TRBD1 (5 bases). CDR3 size: 14 residues. Germline assignment: CDR1 SGHAT and CDR2 FQNNGV. V lost 2 bases, J lost 4 bases, and 9 bases lay in between. DNA for the CDR3: TGTGCCAGCAGCTTAAGGGGAATCGGAAACACCATATATTTT. Translation gives CASSLRGIGNTIYF.

V usage is TRBV5-6 and J usage is TRBJ2-6, with D unclear. The CDR3 contains 16 residues. Germline V gives CDR1 SGHDT, CDR2 YYEEEE. The germline V and J ends were trimmed by 4 bases and 0 bases, with 11 bases remaining between them. CDR3 bases: TGTGCCAGCAGCCTTCGCAGGTTCTCTGGGGCCAACGTCCTGACTTTC. Protein product: CASSLRRFSGANVLTF. Full variable domain (rest looked up from reference TRBV5-6 and TRBJ2-6): DAGVTQSPTHLIKTRGQQVTLRCSPKSGHDTVSWYQQALGQGPQFIFQYYEEEERQRGNFPDRFSGHQFPNYSSELNVNALLLGDSALYLCASSLRRFSGANVLTFGAGSRLTVL.

The chain has TRBV7-2 and TRBJ1-1; no clear D gene. CDR3 size: 12 residues. Germline loops: CDR1 SGHTA, CDR2 FQGNSA. Trimming cost V 5 bases and J 7 bases, with 11 bases left between them. The CDR3 sequence is CASSLKLGEAFF. The CDR3 region has the DNA TGTGCCAGCAGCCTCAAACTCGGTGAAGCTTTCTTT.

The gene calls are TRBV28 and TRBJ2-7; a weak D match, TRBD1 (8 bases). Per germline, CDR1 MDHEN and CDR2 SYDVKM. V was shortened by 6 bases and J by 3 bases, with 24 bases between the two germline ends. The CDR3 spans 17 residues. In nucleotides, the CDR3 is TGTGCCAGCAGCCACAGGGGGAGGGGAGATTCGGACTACGAGCAGTACTTC. Translated: CASSHRGRGDSDYEQYF.

This clone was picked up one time. The chain employs TRBV6-5 and TRBJ1-2; D not certain. Trimming took 6 bases from V and 6 from J, leaving 8 bases between them. This CDR3 comprises 11 residues. Germline CDR1 MNHEY, CDR2 SVGAGI. The CDR3 DNA reads TGTGCCAGCAGCACCGGGAATGGCTACACCTTC. It yields the protein CASSTGNGYTF.

This sequence joins TRBV28 and TRBJ1-1; no firm D call. This CDR3 spans 13 amino acids. Germline CDR1 reads MDHEN; CDR2 reads SYDVKM. Trimming stripped 5 bases from V and 4 bases from J, with 11 bases between. The CDR3 DNA reads as TGTGCCAGCAGTCGGCGACTGGGCACTGAAGCTTTCTTT. Translated, it gives CASSRRLGTEAFF.

The CDR3 loop is CSARLNTEAFF. The CDR3 DNA sequence: TGCAGTGCACGGTTGAACACTGAAGCTTTCTTT. The chain recombines TRBV20-1 with TRBJ1-1; D uncertain. Germline-derived CDR1 and CDR2 are DFQATT and SNEGSKA (reference sequence). CDR3 length: 11 residues. Trimming removed 6 bases at V and 0 bases at J, with 5 bases between.

The chain links TRBV28 to TRBJ2-2; D is uncertain. CDR3 size: 19 residues. CDR1 and CDR2 (germline): MDHEN, SYDVKM. The V end was cut by 6 bases, the J end by 0 bases, with 23 bases between. The CDR3 DNA follows: TGTGCCAGCAGAACCTTTGTCTTTAGAGACTCCCCGAACACCGGGGAGCTGTTTTTT. Translated, it gives CASRTFVFRDSPNTGELFF.

This clone was detected only a few times. The chain carries TRBV5-6 and TRBJ1-1; no definite D call. The CDR3 totals 15 residues. Germline V gene sequence: CDR1 SGHDT, CDR2 YYEEEE. Trimming shortened V by 4 bases and J by 0 bases, and 13 bases separated the two germline ends. This CDR3 reads CASSNTPLMNTEAFF. CDR3 sequence (DNA): TGTGCCAGCAGCAATACTCCACTAATGAACACTGAAGCTTTCTTT.

This chain uses TRBV7-2 with TRBJ1-2; unclear D gene. The CDR3 covers 15 residues. Germline V gene data show CDR1 as SGHTA and CDR2 as FQGNSA. V lost 2 bases to trimming and J lost 2 bases, with 12 bases between them. CDR3 in amino acids: CASSLSSGVNYGYTF. As DNA, the CDR3 is TGTGCCAGCAGCTTATCCTCAGGCGTAAACTATGGCTACACCTTC.

This clone appeared once. The rearrangement uses TRBV19 and TRBJ2-2; TRBD1 matches 8 bases. The germline V gene has CDR1 LNHDA and CDR2 SQIVND (reference sequence). The CDR3 is 14 amino acids. Trimming took 7 bases from V and 4 from J; bases not matched to a gene: 5. CDR3 loop: CASNLGQATGELFF. In nucleotides, the CDR3 is TGTGCCAGTAACCTGGGACAGGCCACCGGGGAGCTGTTTTTT.

The rearrangement joins TRBV4-1 to TRBJ1-4, with 7 nucleotides matching TRBD1. The CDR3 is made up of 14 amino acids. V shed 1 base and J 8 bases; nucleotides not matched to a gene: 4. Germline V lookup: CDR1 MGHRA, CDR2 YSYEKL. The CDR3 protein is CASSQGRGQEKLFF. The CDR3 nucleotides read TGCGCCAGCAGCCAAGGGAGGGGGCAAGAAAAACTGTTTTTT.

This clone has just a few counts. The chain recombines TRBV7-8 with TRBJ1-5, with a tentative D call TRBD1 (6 bases). This CDR3 contains 15 residues. Germline CDR1 reads SGHVS; CDR2 reads FQNEAQ. V was clipped by 5 bases and J by 4 bases, with 15 bases between them. The CDR3 DNA sequence: TGTGCCAGCAGCCCCTCGGCAGGGGAAAATCAGCCCCAGCATTTT. Protein sequence: CASSPSAGENQPQHF.

This clone appeared a single time. The V gene is TRBV9, the J gene TRBJ1-2, with D perhaps matching TRBD1 (5 bases). V gave up 4 bases and J gave up 7 bases, with 17 bases separating them. The germline V gene has CDR1 SGDLS and CDR2 YYNGEE. The CDR3 sequence is 14 residues long. The CDR3 coding sequence is TGTGCCAGCAGCCCCACCTTGACAGAAGTTGGCTACACCTTC. It codes for CASSPTLTEVGYTF.